This record concerns one TCR beta chain sequence. At one end, the junction sequence differs from germline, possibly due to a read error. This entry is derived from a study of tumor-infiltrating lymphocytes in primary liver carcinoma. Study-wide background: Tumor staging was T1-T3 N0M0; sizes spanned 4.2 to 10 cm across.

Between roughly 20 and 31 mg of unsorted bulk tissue served as the source from which RNA and DNA were co-extracted. The proportion of viable tumor cells exceeded 85% in every tumor sample. With a constant-region primer, TCR beta cDNA was made from 500 ng of total RNA. The TCR beta library was amplified through three nested multiplex PCR rounds in a modified ARM-PCR procedure. TRBV1-TRBV30 forward primers and a C-beta reverse primer were used in the first two PCR rounds, which each ran for nine to ten cycles. TCRdb itself ran the multiplex PCR reads through MiXCR, one entry per CDR3 protein. The data hold roughly 100,000 distinct CDR3 sequences, with around 83% observed a single time. CDR3 size: 18 residues. Germline CDR1 reads SGHAT; CDR2 reads FQNNGV.

The sequence was collected from a man aged 35 to 55 with primary liver carcinoma and hepatitis B virus infection. Specimen: liver tumor tissue from sampling region 3. Subset described: tumor region T3, left-lateral pole. The gene calls are TRBV11-2 and TRBJ2-7, with 8 bases identical to TRBD2. The CDR3: CASSSEGTNGRASYEQYF. CDR3 bases: TGTGCCAGTAGCTCTGAAGGGACTAACGGGAGGGCTTCCTACGAGCAGTACTTC.